This T cell receptor (beta chain) was observed in a study of technical replicates of blood from a handful of donors (dated by TCRdb to 2016 to 2017). Libraries were prepared through the immunoSEQ multiplex PCR assay. In its TCRdb copy, this immuneACCESS table keeps in-frame sequences only and misses some clones. Where compared with another copy, unresolved V genes explain less than half of these, and the others have no known cause. The table for this sample lists approximately 78,000 clones; more than 90% of them were counted only once. The top ten hold approximately 0.4% of the sample. CDR1 and CDR2, per the germline V gene (reference sequence), are GTSNPN and SVGIG. Trimming at the junction amounts to 1 base on V and 8 bases on J, and the germline ends lie 11 bases apart. The CDR3 runs 12 amino acids, cysteine and phenylalanine included. Solely the CDR3 DNA is kept, with 36 bases framed from the first base.

Worth noting for this clone: This clone's antigen is unknown. No much larger clone exists at a distance of one base, and base qualities are not known.

The V and J segments used are TRBV30 and TRBJ1-2, with TRBD1 as a weak D call on 6 bases. The specimen was T cells isolated from PBMCs. This receptor was identified in a human donor in good health. The CDR3: CAWSDRAWGYTF. The DNA is as follows: TGTGCCTGGAGTGACAGGGCATGGGGCTACACCTTC.